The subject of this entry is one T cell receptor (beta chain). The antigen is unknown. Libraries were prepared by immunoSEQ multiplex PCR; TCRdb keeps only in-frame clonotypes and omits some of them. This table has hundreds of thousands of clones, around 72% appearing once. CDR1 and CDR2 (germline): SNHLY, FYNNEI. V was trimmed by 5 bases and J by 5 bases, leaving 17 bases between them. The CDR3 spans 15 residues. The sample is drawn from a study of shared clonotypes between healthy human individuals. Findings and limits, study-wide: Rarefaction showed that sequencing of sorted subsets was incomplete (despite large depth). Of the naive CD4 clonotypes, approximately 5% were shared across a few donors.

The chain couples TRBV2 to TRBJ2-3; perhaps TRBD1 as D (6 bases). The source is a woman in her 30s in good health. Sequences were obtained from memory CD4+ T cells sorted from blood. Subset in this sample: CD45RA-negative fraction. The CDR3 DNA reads TGTGCCAGCAGTAGGGACCAGGGGTCCATAGATACGCAGTATTTT. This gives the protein CASSRDQGSIDTQYF.